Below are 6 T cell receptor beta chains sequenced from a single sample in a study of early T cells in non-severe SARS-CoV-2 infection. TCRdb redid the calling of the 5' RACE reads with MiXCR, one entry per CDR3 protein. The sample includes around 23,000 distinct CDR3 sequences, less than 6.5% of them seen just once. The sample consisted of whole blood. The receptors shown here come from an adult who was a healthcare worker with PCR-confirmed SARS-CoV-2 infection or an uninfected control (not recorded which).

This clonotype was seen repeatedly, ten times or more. The CDR3 is CASTPGGRENNEQFF. CDR3 nucleotide sequence: TGTGCCAGCACCCCCGGCGGGAGGGAAAACAATGAGCAGTTCTTC. The rearrangement joins TRBV7-2 to TRBJ2-1; 9 bases line up with TRBD2. The CDR3 sequence is 15 residues long. The germline V gene encodes CDR1 SGHTA and CDR2 FQGNSA. V lost 7 bases and J lost 5; bases outside the gene matches: 9.

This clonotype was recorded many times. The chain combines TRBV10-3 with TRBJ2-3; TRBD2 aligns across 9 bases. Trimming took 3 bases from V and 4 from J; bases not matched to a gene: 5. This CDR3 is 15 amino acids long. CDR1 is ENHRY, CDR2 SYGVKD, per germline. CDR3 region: CAISDPSGNSDTQYF. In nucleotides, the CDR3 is TGTGCCATCAGTGACCCTAGCGGGAACTCAGATACGCAGTATTTT.

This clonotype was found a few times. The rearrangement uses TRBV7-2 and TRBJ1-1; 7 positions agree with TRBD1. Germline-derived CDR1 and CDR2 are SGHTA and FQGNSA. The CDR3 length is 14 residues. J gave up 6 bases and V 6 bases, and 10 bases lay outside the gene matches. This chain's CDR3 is CASSPGGPVSEAFF. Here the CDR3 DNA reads TGTGCCAGCAGTCCAGGGGGGCCAGTATCTGAAGCTTTCTTT. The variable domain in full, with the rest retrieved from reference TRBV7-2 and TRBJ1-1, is GAGVSQSPSNKVTEKGKDVELRCDPISGHTALYWYRQSLGQGLEFLIYFQGNSAPDKSGLPSDRFSAERTGGSVSTLTIQRTQQEDSAVYLCASSPGGPVSEAFFGQGTRLTVV.

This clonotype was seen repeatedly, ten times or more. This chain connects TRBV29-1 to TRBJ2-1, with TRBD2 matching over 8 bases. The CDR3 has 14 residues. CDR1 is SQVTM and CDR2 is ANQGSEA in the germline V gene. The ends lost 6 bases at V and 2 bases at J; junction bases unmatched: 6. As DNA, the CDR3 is TGCAGCGTAAAACGGCGGGAGGCCTACAATGAGCAGTTCTTC. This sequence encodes CSVKRREAYNEQFF.

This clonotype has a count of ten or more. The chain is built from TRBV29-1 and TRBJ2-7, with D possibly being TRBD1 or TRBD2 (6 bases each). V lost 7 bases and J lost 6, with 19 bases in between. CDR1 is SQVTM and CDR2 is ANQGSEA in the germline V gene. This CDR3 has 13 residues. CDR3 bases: TGCAGCGCTAAGACCGGGGGCCTCAGCGAGCAGTACTTC. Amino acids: CSAKTGGLSEQYF.

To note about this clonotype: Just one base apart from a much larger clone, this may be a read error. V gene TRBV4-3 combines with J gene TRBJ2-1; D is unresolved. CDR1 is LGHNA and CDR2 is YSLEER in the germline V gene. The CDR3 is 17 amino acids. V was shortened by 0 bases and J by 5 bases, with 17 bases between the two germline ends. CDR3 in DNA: TGCGCCAGCAGCCAAGACCCTAGAACAGTTTCCCACAATGAGCAGTTCTTC. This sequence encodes CASSQDPRTVSHNEQFF.